This T cell receptor (beta chain) was obtained from a study of T cells in Graves' hyperthyroidism and ophthalmopathy. Study findings and constraints: Among thyroid clonotypes expanded above 0.001, most also appeared in blood.

Newly diagnosed hyperthyroidism patients aged 18 to 65 years had disease lasting under 2 months. The table lists this clonotype with many counts. Its antigen is not identified. The CDR3 regions of TCR beta were amplified from RNA transcripts. The HTBI primer set served for first-round RT-PCR of the TCR CDR3. Via MiXCR, TCRdb re-called the multiplex PCR reads, giving one row per CDR3 protein. Here the sample spans about 700,000 distinct CDR3 sequences, around 15% being singletons. This CDR3 spans 13 amino acids. With 5 bases removed from V and 4 bases from J, the gap between germline ends came to 14 bases. Germline CDR1 reads GTSNPN; CDR2 reads SVGIG (reference sequence).

This chain uses TRBV30 with TRBJ1-1; D gene ambiguous. The sequenced sample was blood. The sequence was obtained from a woman younger than 30 with Graves' hyperthyroidism. The chain's CDR3 is CAWGDDLGTEAFF. For the CDR3, the DNA is TGTGCCTGGGGCGACGATCTAGGCACTGAAGCTTTCTTT. Drawing the rest from reference TRBV30 and TRBJ1-1, the complete variable domain is SQTIHQWPATLVQPVGSPLSLECTVEGTSNPNLYWYRQAAGRGLQLLFYSVGIGQISSEVPQNLSASRPQDRQFILSSKKLLLSDSGFYLCAWGDDLGTEAFFGQGTRLTVV.